This T cell receptor beta chain was observed in a study of cytomegalovirus exposure and HLA in healthy donors. Study outcomes and limitations: As a later analysis revealed, most CMV-associated TCR beta chains appeared HLA-restricted. In a later analysis, at a false discovery rate of 0.05, about 15,000 TCR beta sequences were associated with HLA alleles. TCR beta V- and J-gene trimming was later associated with a missense DCLRE1C variant.

Researchers ran the PCR with 60 Vbeta and 13 Jbeta primers. Per the original methods: Approximately 72 million unique TCR beta chains, some 10 million of them shared, were counted by a later analysis. Some clones are missing from TCRdb's copy, which holds only in-frame ones; the method was immunoSEQ multiplex PCR. Clone size and V and J calls were adopted from that table, with D and trimming inferred from the DNA. The data contain approximately 190,000 clones, more than 75% of them singletons. Comments on this clone: Its antigen is undetermined.

Trimming stripped 5 bases from V and 7 bases from J, with 18 bases between. Germline V gene sequence: CDR1 SGHAT, CDR2 FQNNGV. This CDR3 is built from 15 residues. The chain employs TRBV11-2 and TRBJ2-1, with a tentative D call TRBD2 (7 bases). The sequenced sample consisted of PBMCs. The receptor comes from a woman aged 45-65 years in good health and CMV-seropositive. The CDR3: CASSLTAGALNEQFF. The CDR3, as DNA: TGTGCCAGCAGCCTAACGGCGGGGGCCCTGAATGAGCAGTTCTTC.